Reported below is one T cell receptor (beta chain). Its recognized antigen is unknown. No much larger clone is present one base from it, and per-base qualities are unavailable. The immunoSEQ Assay, a bias-controlled multiplex PCR, was used to amplify TCRbeta CDR3 regions from genomic DNA. For the original study's pipeline: The number of nucleated cells in each sample was estimated by amplification of reference gene primers within the assay. To quantify the absolute abundance of each unique TCRbeta CDR3 rearrangement, sequence reads were collapsed and filtered. Productive Simpson clonality was computed per sample as the square root of Simpson's diversity index over productive rearrangements. In TCRdb, the immuneACCESS table is reduced to in-frame sequences with V and J assigned. These tables do not hold every clone; where another copy was compared, an unresolved V gene accounts for under half, and the others remain unexplained. V, J and clone size derive from that table, while D and trimming were established from the DNA sequence. Within this sample are some 96,000 clones, with 80% to 90% of them counted one time only. Of the sample, approximately 5.3% falls within the top ten clones.

For this chain, trimming is 0 bases at the V end and 0 bases at the J end, and the number of junction bases without a gene match is 22. The cysteine opens and the phenylalanine closes a CDR3 of 22 amino acids. CDR3 DNA is the only sequence kept; it has 66 bases, read in frame from the first base. The germline V gene gives CDR1 as SGHRS and CDR2 as YFSETQ. Whole blood was collected in K2EDTA tubes by collaborating institutions according to the institutions' own protocols. For TCRbeta analysis, collaborator samples were shipped as frozen whole blood, as isolated PBMCs, or as DNA extracted from either sample type. This sample was included in a study of blood T cell repertoires in COVID-19 (dated by TCRdb to about 2020). At the level of the whole study: The collaborator samples originated in the United States, Italy and Spain and spanned the acute and convalescent phases of COVID-19. A freely available public database, intended as a resource for researchers studying the immune response to SARS-CoV-2, is where the repertoires were released. The material from the prospective study consisted of cDNA or gDNA derived from T cells, B-cell-depleted T cells, or PBMCs. Samples were obtained from the ongoing ImmuneRACE study (first 160 participants) and from 1,000 to 1,500 subjects provided by 6 global collaborators. The dataset comprised deeply sampled blood TCRbeta repertoires from subjects exposed to, actively infected with, or recovered from COVID-19. Where available, HLA class I and class II types were obtained from metadata supplied by the sample provider rather than from assay-based typing. The sample metadata nearly always contained a de-identified subject ID, COVID-19 status, age in years and sex. Broad study findings and their caveats: Clinical and demographic metadata were provided uncurated, with the amount varying by source and participant.

The sample taken for sequencing was peripheral blood. This chain joins TRBV5-1 to TRBJ2-7, with 9 bases aligning to TRBD2. The sequence was collected from a human donor in a cohort sampled during active COVID-19. In nucleotide form, the sequence is TGCGCCAGCAGCTTGGAACGTACTGGGTTGAGCGGGAGGCGGCTTAGCTCCTACGAGCAGTACTTC. It encodes CASSLERTGLSGRRLSSYEQYF.